This TCR beta chain appears in the sequencing data of a study of shared clonotypes between healthy human individuals. Study findings and constraints: With a few donors compared, around 5.4% of naive CD4 clonotypes were shared.

V lost 5 bases, J lost 3 bases, and 20 bases lay in between. This CDR3 contains 16 residues. Germline-derived CDR1 and CDR2 are SEHNR and FQNEAQ (reference sequence). Division of CD4+ cells produced a CD45RA+ naive subset and a CD45RA-negative memory subset. Data came from immunoSEQ multiplex PCR; TCRdb stores just in-frame clones and leaves some out. The repertoire holds 2 million to 3 million clones, with approximately 93% as singletons. In the case of this clone: Its antigen remains unidentified.

The chain uses TRBV7-9 and TRBJ2-7; tentative D call: TRBD2 (8 bases). The sequence came from a man aged 18 to 29 in good health. Some clones in this sample may be carry-over from other donors' samples. Sequencing was done on a sample of naive CD4+ T cells from PBMCs. The subset was: CD45RA+ positively selected. The CDR3 loop is CASSPREGDSHYEQYF. As DNA, the CDR3 is TGTGCCAGCAGCCCCCGGGAGGGGGACAGTCACTACGAGCAGTACTTC.